The clone carrying this TCR beta chain was detected a few times. The antigen remains undetermined. This entry belongs to a study of T cell responses to AZD1222 COVID-19 vaccine. Broader study findings: Elevations in Spike-specific TCR breadth and depth followed administration of two AZD1222 doses.

Profiling relied on immunoSEQ multiplex PCR, and the TCRdb table lists in-frame clones only, not all of them. The sample has tens of thousands of clones, roughly 80% seen once. V lost 0 bases and J 13 bases, leaving 19 bases between the germline ends. CDR1 LGHNA and CDR2 YSLEER come from the germline V gene. This CDR3 contains 16 residues. The clonotype originates from an adult in good health. This chain joins TRBV4-3 and TRBJ2-6; D is unresolved. The sample here was peripheral blood, taken on day 0 of AZD1222 vaccination. CDR3 amino acids: CASSQDPGVGFRVLTF. The CDR3 DNA sequence: TGCGCCAGCAGCCAAGATCCCGGTGTTGGCTTTCGAGTCCTGACTTTC.